A single T cell receptor (beta chain) is shown here with its context. The data belong to a study of blood T cells in healthy people across ages. Next came a second PCR, run for about 7 to 12 cycles, which used a sample-barcoded 5' primer along with a J-beta primer mix. MiXCR was run by TCRdb on the 5' RACE reads, yielding one entry per CDR3 protein. This sample carries 950,000 to 1,200,000 distinct CDR3 sequences, 35% to 45% of them seen once, and the ten largest clones take around 13%. The germline CDR1 and CDR2 sequences are SGHTA and FQGNSA. The CDR3 loop spans 17 amino acids. The V segment lost 2 bases and the J segment 7 bases; nucleotides outside the gene matches: 8.

Input material: blood. The receptor's source is a man younger than 30 in good health. This chain joins TRBV7-2 and TRBJ2-1; 13 nucleotides agree with TRBD2. The DNA of the CDR3 is TGTGCCAGCAGCTTATCGGTACTAGCGGGGGGGATTAATGAGCAGTTCTTC. Its protein is CASSLSVLAGGINEQFF.